This T cell receptor (beta chain) was retrieved from a study of blood T cells in healthy people across ages. Overall study findings and caveats: Strong correlation linked observed beta diversity and percent naive T cells.

This CDR3 region has 15 residues. In germline, CDR1 is KGHDR, CDR2 SFDVKD. Using a J-beta primer mix together with a sample-barcoded 5' primer, a second PCR was run for roughly 7 to 11 cycles. MiXCR, applied by TCRdb to the 5' RACE reads, yields one record per CDR3 protein. The table records 630,000 or so distinct CDR3 sequences, about 30% of them present only once. The people who gave samples were healthy Caucasians from Russia, aged roughly 6 to 100. In this sample, this clonotype turned up a few times. Its antigen is not known. This sequence may be a read error, since a much larger clone differs from it by one base.

The sequence was collected from a woman of 80 years or more in good health. The chain uses TRBV24-1 and TRBJ2-5; 9 positions agree with TRBD1. Sequenced: blood. As DNA, the CDR3 is TGTGCCACCAGTGAAGGGACAGGGCATCAAGAGGCCCAGTACTTC. This gives the protein CATSEGTGHQEAQYF.